These 23 T cell receptor beta chains came from one sample sequenced in a study of low-dose radiotherapy and immunotherapy resistance in tumors. Primers targeting TRAV and TRBV primed first-strand cDNA, covering alpha and beta chains. Both a constant-region primer and a V-primer adapter served to amplify TCRs across roughly 20 PCR cycles. TCRdb independently ran MiXCR on the reads; one entry per CDR3 protein. The profile shows roughly 40,000 distinct CDR3 sequences, 25% to 30% of them singletons. Time point indicated: after trial treatment. Treatment in this sample: LDRT plus nivolumab, ipilimumab, low-dose cyclophosphamide and aspirin (RACIN trial). The sample here was PBMCs, taken after low-dose radiotherapy plus immunotherapy. The receptor set was obtained from a male donor with prostate cancer.

Ten or more counts support this clonotype. This chain joins TRBV2 and TRBJ2-7, with 7 bases matching TRBD2. The V gene end was trimmed by 6 bases and the J gene end by 7 bases; junction bases not matched to a gene: 9. CDR1 is SNHLY and CDR2 is FYNNEI in the germline V gene. This CDR3 region has 13 residues. CDR3 DNA sequence: TGTGCCAGCAGCTCCCGGACTAGTCTTGAGCAGTACTTC. It codes for CASSSRTSLEQYF.

This clonotype was found many times. The rearrangement joins TRBV12-3 or TRBV12-4 to TRBJ2-2, with TRBD2 matching over 7 bases. V lost 2 bases and J lost 2; bases outside the gene matches: 2. The length of the CDR3 is 15 residues. CDR3 region: CASSLSGVNTGELFF. DNA of the CDR3: TGTGCCAGCAGTTTAAGCGGGGTAAACACCGGGGAGCTGTTTTTT.

This clonotype has at least ten counts. The chain couples TRBV7-2 to TRBJ2-1, with 12 bases matching TRBD2. This CDR3 has 15 amino acids. V trimming: 2 bases; J trimming: 8 bases; junction bases outside the gene matches: 4. CDR1 and CDR2 (germline): SGHTA, FQGNSA. CDR3 residues: CASSLPTSGSHEQFF. The CDR3 DNA is TGTGCCAGCAGCTTACCGACTAGCGGGAGTCATGAGCAGTTCTTC.

This clonotype was counted at least ten times. The chain combines TRBV6-6 with TRBJ1-4; a weak D match, TRBD1 (5 bases). The CDR3 contains 14 residues. Germline V gene lookup returns CDR1 MNHNY and CDR2 SVGAGI (reference sequence). V was shortened by 2 bases and J by 6 bases, with 10 bases between the two germline ends. The CDR3 loop reads CASSYAGGYEKLFF. The DNA for the CDR3 is TGTGCCAGCAGTTACGCTGGGGGGTATGAAAAACTGTTTTTT.

This clonotype was counted ten times or more. This rearrangement joins TRBV26 to TRBJ1-5. TRBV26 is termed a pseudogene. There are 13 residues in the CDR3. The CDR3 region is CASSLVTIQPQHF. The CDR3 region has the DNA TGTGCCAGCAGTTTAGTCACAATTCAGCCCCAGCATTTT.

This clonotype was counted ten times or more. This chain uses TRBV7-9 with TRBJ2-7; no clear D. Germline lookup yields CDR1 SEHNR and CDR2 FQNEAQ (reference sequence). V shed 8 bases and J shed 1 base, with 9 bases lying between them. This CDR3 contains 12 residues. CDR3 sequence: CASGRSSYEQYF. The CDR3 DNA follows: TGTGCCAGCGGCAGGAGTTCCTACGAGCAGTACTTC.

The table lists this clonotype with many counts. CDR3 sequence: CASSLQGVGEKLFF. CDR3 nucleotide sequence: TGTGCCAGCAGTTTACAGGGAGTTGGGGAAAAACTGTTTTTT. V is TRBV7-9 and J is TRBJ1-4, with D possibly being TRBD1 (6 bases). The CDR3 consists of 14 residues. Per the germline V gene, CDR1 is SEHNR and CDR2 is FQNEAQ (reference sequence). Trimming stripped 6 bases from V and 8 bases from J, with 16 bases between.

As regards this clonotype: Given a far larger clone just one base away, this is likely a sequencing read error. The CDR3 coding sequence is TGTGCCAGCAGCGTTCTAGGGGGCTCCTACGAGCAGTACTTC. Its protein is CASSVLGGSYEQYF. The chain is built from TRBV27 and TRBJ2-7; weak D call: TRBD1 (6 bases). V lost 6 bases, J lost 0 bases, and 12 bases lay in between. The CDR3 totals 14 residues. The germline gives CDR1 MNHEY, CDR2 SMNVEV (reference sequence).

V usage is TRBV7-2 and J usage is TRBJ2-2, with 9 nucleotides matching TRBD1. Germline CDR1 SGHTA, CDR2 FQGNSA. The CDR3 runs to 15 residues. The V segment lost 5 bases and the J segment 7 bases; nucleotides outside the gene matches: 8. The CDR3 region is CASSIRTGDVGELFF. CDR3 coding DNA: TGTGCCAGCAGCATACGGACAGGGGACGTCGGGGAGCTGTTTTTT.

The chain carries TRBV24-1 and TRBJ2-3, with 10 bases aligning to TRBD2. The length of the CDR3 is 16 residues. The germline V gene encodes CDR1 KGHDR and CDR2 SFDVKD. Trimming at V came to 0 bases and at J to 2 bases, leaving 1 base not matched to a gene. CDR3 DNA sequence: TGTGCCACCAGTGATTTGACTAGCGGGACCACAGATACGCAGTATTTT. Translating it yields CATSDLTSGTTDTQYF.

This sequence joins TRBV2 and TRBJ2-1; 9 bases match TRBD1. This CDR3 is 14 amino acids long. Germline lookup yields CDR1 SNHLY and CDR2 FYNNEI. Trimming took 11 bases from V and 8 from J; bases not matched to a gene: 13. This CDR3 is CARTGEKGGDEQFF. In nucleotides, the CDR3 is TGTGCCCGGACAGGGGAAAAGGGAGGGGATGAGCAGTTCTTC.

Of note for this clonotype: The junction shows a germline mismatch at one end, possibly a read error. The chain has TRBV5-1 and TRBJ1-1; D is undetermined. The CDR3 is 14 residues long. Germline CDR1 is SGHRS and CDR2 is YFSETQ. CDR3 sequence (DNA): TGCGCCAGCAGATTGGCGATCCTGAACACTGAAGCTTTCTTT. It codes for CASRLAILNTEAFF.

V usage is TRBV6-5 and J usage is TRBJ2-7; 12 nucleotides align to TRBD1. J lost 4 bases, V lost 6 bases, and 7 bases had no gene match. The V gene's germline CDR1 is MNHEY and CDR2 SVGAGI. The CDR3 covers 15 residues. In DNA, the CDR3 is TGTGCCAGCAGCCGGGGGACAGGGGGCAAGTACGAGCAGTACTTC. Residues: CASSRGTGGKYEQYF.

This clonotype was counted at least ten times. V usage is TRBV11-2 and J usage is TRBJ1-1; D is possibly TRBD1 (6 bases). V lost 5 bases to trimming and J lost 11 bases, with 15 bases between them. From germline, CDR1 is SGHAT and CDR2 FQNNGV. CDR3 length: 12 residues. As DNA, the CDR3 is TGTGCCAGCAGCCCCCAGGGGCCGGAGGCTTTCTTT. Protein product: CASSPQGPEAFF.

This clonotype was recorded many times. This chain links TRBV21-1 with TRBJ2-7. TRBV21-1 is noted as a pseudogene. This CDR3 region has 11 residues. CDR3 region: CASSCGYEQYF. The CDR3, as DNA: TGTGCCAGCAGCTGCGGATACGAGCAGTACTTC.

This clonotype was picked up many times. The chain links TRBV12-3 or TRBV12-4 to TRBJ2-5, with D perhaps TRBD2 (6 bases). CDR3 size: 17 residues. V was shortened by 4 bases and J by 0 bases, with 18 bases between the two germline ends. DNA for the CDR3: TGTGCCAGCAGTTATTCCTTAAGTGGGGACTACCAAGAGACCCAGTACTTC. It is translated as CASSYSLSGDYQETQYF.

This sequence joins TRBV5-4 and TRBJ2-7; 9 nucleotides agree with TRBD1. This CDR3 is built from 15 residues. Germline V lookup: CDR1 SGHNT, CDR2 YYREEE (reference sequence). With 4 bases clipped from V and 3 bases from J, the junction kept 8 bases outside the gene matches. CDR3 protein: CASSLRTGVLYEQYF. The CDR3, as DNA: TGTGCCAGCAGCCTACGGACAGGGGTCCTCTACGAGCAGTACTTC. Complete variable domain (other parts from reference TRBV5-4 and TRBJ2-7): ETGVTQSPTHLIKTRGQQVTLRCSSQSGHNTVSWYQQALGQGPQFIFQYYREEENGRGNFPPRFSGLQFPNYSSELNVNALELDDSALYLCASSLRTGVLYEQYFGPGTRLTVT.

This chain joins TRBV29-1 and TRBJ1-1, with a possible D match to TRBD1 (6 bases). Germline V CDR1 and CDR2: SQVTM, ANQGSEA. The V end was cut by 7 bases, the J end by 5 bases, with 17 bases between. This CDR3 comprises 13 residues. Here the CDR3 reads CSAQAGVWTEAFF. DNA of the CDR3: TGCAGCGCTCAGGCAGGGGTTTGGACTGAAGCTTTCTTT.

This clonotype was counted ten times or more. The genes are TRBV27 and TRBJ2-1; D call uncertain. The CDR3 has 13 residues. V was shortened by 3 bases and J by 9 bases, with 12 bases between the two germline ends. The germline V gene encodes CDR1 MNHEY and CDR2 SMNVEV (reference sequence). The CDR3: CASSFALSVEQFF. The CDR3 DNA sequence: TGTGCCAGCAGTTTTGCCCTATCTGTTGAGCAGTTCTTC.

The CDR3 nucleotides are TGCAGCGTGGGGGACGGAGCCTACGAGCAGTACTTC. This sequence encodes CSVGDGAYEQYF. V gene TRBV29-1 combines with J gene TRBJ2-7; D is tentatively TRBD1 or TRBD2 (5 bases each). Germline CDR1 and CDR2: SQVTM and ANQGSEA. The V and J ends lost 6 bases and 2 bases respectively, with 11 bases between them. The CDR3 runs 12 residues.

This clonotype showed up many times. V gene TRBV20-1 combines with J gene TRBJ1-1; 8 nucleotides match TRBD1. The CDR3 sequence is 15 residues long. V lost 3 bases and J lost 8; bases outside the gene matches: 14. CDR1 and CDR2 (germline): DFQATT, SNEGSKA (reference sequence). Written as DNA, the CDR3 is TGCAGTGCTAGCCTCAGGGGGCTGGGGAACAGGGAAGCTTTCTTT. Protein: CSASLRGLGNREAFF.

This clonotype was recorded many times. The V and J genes are TRBV6-6 and TRBJ2-1; 12 nucleotides align to TRBD2. The CDR3 has 17 amino acids. V shed 6 bases, J shed 6 bases, and the junction held 12 bases outside the gene matches. Per the germline V gene, CDR1 is MNHNY and CDR2 is SVGAGI (reference sequence). The CDR3: CASRVSSGRAGGNEQFF. The CDR3 DNA reads as TGTGCCAGCAGGGTGTCTAGCGGGAGGGCCGGGGGCAATGAGCAGTTCTTC.

In its sample, this clonotype was seen many times. The V call is TRBV6-5, the J call TRBJ2-7; 10 bases map to TRBD1. The CDR3 contains 14 residues. Looked up from germline, CDR1 is MNHEY and CDR2 is SVGAGI. V lost 5 bases to trimming and J lost 5 bases; unmatched junction nucleotides: 6. This CDR3 reads CASSLDRGLDEQYF. CDR3 nucleotides: TGTGCCAGCAGTCTTGACAGGGGGCTTGACGAGCAGTACTTC.